This T cell receptor beta chain is from a study of blood T cell repertoires in COVID-19. CDR1 is MNHEY and CDR2 is SVGAGI in the germline V gene. The ends lost 5 bases at V and 7 bases at J; junction bases unmatched: 8. This CDR3 region has 15 residues. Libraries were prepared by immunoSEQ multiplex PCR; TCRdb keeps only in-frame clonotypes and omits some of them. The sample has some 68,000 clones, about 86% seen once. The material sequenced was peripheral blood. This TCR derives from a middle-aged man with active COVID-19. V is TRBV6-5 and J is TRBJ1-5, with TRBD1 matching over 10 bases. This CDR3 reads CASSQTGGGGQPQHF. The CDR3 DNA reads as TGTGCCAGCAGTCAGACAGGGGGCGGGGGACAGCCCCAGCATTTT.